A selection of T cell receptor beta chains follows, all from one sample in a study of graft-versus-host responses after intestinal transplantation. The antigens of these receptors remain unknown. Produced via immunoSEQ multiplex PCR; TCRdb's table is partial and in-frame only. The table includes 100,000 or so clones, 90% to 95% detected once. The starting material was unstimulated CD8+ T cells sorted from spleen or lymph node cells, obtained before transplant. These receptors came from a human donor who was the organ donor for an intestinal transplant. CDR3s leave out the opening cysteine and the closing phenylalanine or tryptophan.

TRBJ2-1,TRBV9,ASSVGLRASNEQF
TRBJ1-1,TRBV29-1,STDPEGWTEAF
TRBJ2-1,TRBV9,ASSHRTGEGYEQF
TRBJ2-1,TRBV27,ASSQREGLINEQF
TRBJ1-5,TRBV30,AWSREYGQQPQH
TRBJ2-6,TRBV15,ATSRTGQGNSGANVLT
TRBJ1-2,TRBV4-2,ASSHPHEQGLHYGYT
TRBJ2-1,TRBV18,ASSPLARGSYNEQF
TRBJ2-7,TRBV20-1,SAEPYEQY
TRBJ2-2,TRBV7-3,ASSWGLEGGELF
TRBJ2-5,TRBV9,ASSVPGLAGQETQY
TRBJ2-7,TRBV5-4,ASSFGQGSYEQY
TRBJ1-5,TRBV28,ASRTGGASQPQH
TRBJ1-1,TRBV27,ASSLYRGAEAF
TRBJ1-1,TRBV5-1,ASSDGQGNTEAF
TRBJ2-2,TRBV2,ASSEVVAVTKANTGELF
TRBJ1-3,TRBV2,ASSEGLTGISGNTIY
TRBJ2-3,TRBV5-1,ASSPEVDTQY
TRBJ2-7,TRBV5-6,ASSQHLYSGYEQY
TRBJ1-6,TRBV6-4,ASSETPGTGSHGALH
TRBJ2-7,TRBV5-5,ASSSLQGQAREQY
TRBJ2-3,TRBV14,ASSRGGQPWVQY
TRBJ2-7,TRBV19,ASSLPGYEQY
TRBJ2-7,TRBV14,ASSAPGSYEQY
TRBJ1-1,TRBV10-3,AIMSVPGGPYEAF
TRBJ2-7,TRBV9,ASSKTGTDRVEQY
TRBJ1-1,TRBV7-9,ASSFYRNTEAF
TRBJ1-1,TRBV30,AWSTHMNTEAF
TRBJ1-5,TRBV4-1,ASSQVVRNQPQH
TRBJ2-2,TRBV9,ASRGGLADTGELF
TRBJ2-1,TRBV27,ASSSTSGGNEQF
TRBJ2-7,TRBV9,ASSPRETHDEQY
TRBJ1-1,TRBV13,ASSSSRGGMVSSEAF
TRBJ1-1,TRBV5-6,ASSRDRVLAF
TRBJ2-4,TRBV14,ASSHSPAEVGAKNIQY
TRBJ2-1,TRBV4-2,ASSQDRGSYNEQF
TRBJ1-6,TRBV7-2,ASSIRQNVNSPLH
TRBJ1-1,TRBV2,ASTLTGAVVNTEAF
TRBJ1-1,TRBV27,ASSFVYRVGGTEAF
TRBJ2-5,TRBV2,ASTAGPPAGETQY
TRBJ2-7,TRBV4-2,ASSQPNLLDEQY
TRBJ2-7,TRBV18,ASSPYKLAEPYEQY
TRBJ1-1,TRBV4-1,ASSQRTGNTEAF
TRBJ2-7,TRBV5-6,ASSSRVRSFFRDEQY
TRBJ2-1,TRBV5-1,ASRPLGPAYNEQF
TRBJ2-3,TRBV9,ASSEGGTQY
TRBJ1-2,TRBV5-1,ASGQGDGYT
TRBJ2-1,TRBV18,ASSRQTGFPLPYNEQF
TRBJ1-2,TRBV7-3,ASSPTGGEVGYT
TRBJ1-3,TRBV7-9,ASSSTVSGGSGNTIY
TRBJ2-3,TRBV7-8,ASSSGLAGAIYTQY
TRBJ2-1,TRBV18,ASSPGGAVVNEQF
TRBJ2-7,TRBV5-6,ASSFALTGYEQY
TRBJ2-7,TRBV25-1,ARVAGLSYEQY